This is a list of T cell receptor beta chains from one sample in a study of OX40 agonist ivuxolimab in advanced cancers. Repertoires were generated with immunoSEQ multiplex PCR, while TCRdb's copy carries only in-frame clones and drops some. Of some 74,000 clones listed, roughly four fifths were seen once; the top ten hold 4% to 6%. The material was CD4+ or CD8+ T cells sorted from blood, obtained in a trial of the OX40 agonist ivuxolimab. These receptor sequences come from an adult with an advanced solid tumor such as melanoma, head and neck, liver or kidney cancer. CDR3s include the opening cysteine and the closing phenylalanine or tryptophan. The D gene is left open where the match is weak. Only part of the rows carry a size: once, few, many, or a class if the clone is expanded.

D gene	V gene	clone size	J gene	CDR3 protein	CDR3 DNA
TRBD1	TRBV6-5	few	TRBJ1-6	CASRETGNNNSPLHF	TGTGCCAGCAGGGAGACAGGGAATAATAATTCACCCCTCCACTTT
-	TRBV7-2	-	TRBJ1-2	CASSLGGTVNYGYTF	TGTGCCAGCAGCTTAGGTGGCACAGTTAACTATGGCTACACCTTC
-	TRBV28	-	TRBJ1-2	CASSKGPVRQGPNYGYTF	TGTGCCAGCAGTAAAGGTCCTGTCCGGCAGGGGCCAAACTATGGCTACACCTTC
-	TRBV21-1	few	TRBJ1-1	CASTRTVNTEAFF	TGTGCCAGCACAAGGACGGTGAACACTGAAGCTTTCTTT
-	TRBV2	-	TRBJ2-4	CASSDRQLNIQYF	TGTGCCAGCAGTGATAGACAGCTAAACATTCAGTACTTC
TRBD1	TRBV5-4	-	TRBJ1-2	CASSSDRGFGYTF	TGTGCCAGCAGCTCAGACAGGGGCTTTGGCTACACCTTC
-	TRBV7-9	few	TRBJ2-2	CASSLPPGELFF	TGTGCCAGCAGCCTTCCCCCCGGGGAGCTGTTTTTT
-	TRBV5-6	few	TRBJ2-1	CASSLAGSSYNEQFF	TGTGCCAGCAGCTTGGCTGGGAGCTCCTACAATGAGCAGTTCTTC
-	TRBV5-1	-	TRBJ2-5	CASSWALGLEETQYF	TGCGCCAGCAGCTGGGCCCTAGGGCTCGAAGAGACCCAGTACTTC
-	TRBV2	once	TRBJ2-5	CASSEHNQETQYF	TGTGCCAGCAGTGAGCACAACCAAGAGACCCAGTACTTC
-	TRBV5-6	once	TRBJ1-4	CASSLVQNNEKLFF	TGTGCCAGCAGCTTGGTCCAGAATAATGAAAAACTGTTTTTT
-	TRBV4-3	-	TRBJ1-1	CASSQPNRGEAFF	TGCGCCAGCAGCCAGCCCAATAGGGGGGAAGCTTTCTTT
-	TRBV28	few	TRBJ1-4	CASSLIRMELFF	TGTGCCAGCAGTCTGATCAGGATGGAACTGTTTTTT
-	TRBV4-1	-	TRBJ1-1	CASSQVNTEAFF	TGCGCCAGCAGCCAGGTGAACACTGAAGCTTTCTTT
-	TRBV4-1	-	TRBJ2-7	CASSQEVESYEQYF	TGCGCCAGCAGCCAAGAGGTCGAGTCCTACGAGCAGTACTTC
TRBD1	TRBV11-2	-	TRBJ1-1	CASSSRNRGRLWTEAFF	TGTGCCAGCAGCTCCCGAAACAGGGGGCGGTTGTGGACTGAAGCTTTCTTT
-	TRBV9	-	TRBJ2-3	CASSVGGPGTDTQYF	TGTGCCAGCAGCGTAGGCGGTCCGGGCACAGATACGCAGTATTTT
-	TRBV4-2	-	TRBJ1-2	CASSQDPTTGFRELNYGYTF	TGTGCCAGCAGCCAAGACCCTACGACGGGTTTCAGAGAACTTAACTATGGCTACACCTTC
-	TRBV9	-	TRBJ2-4	CASSPRSGENIQYF	TGTGCCAGCAGCCCAAGATCAGGGGAAAACATTCAGTACTTC
TRBD1	TRBV18	-	TRBJ1-1	CASSPAQGVLNTEAFF	TGTGCCAGCTCACCAGCCCAGGGGGTCTTGAACACTGAAGCTTTCTTT
-	TRBV27	-	TRBJ2-7	CASSRFGQGKREQYF	TGTGCCAGCAGTCGGTTTGGGCAGGGTAAGAGGGAGCAGTACTTC
TRBD2	TRBV2	-	TRBJ2-3	CASSEQAGGGVDTQYF	TGTGCCAGCAGTGAGCAAGCGGGAGGAGGTGTAGATACGCAGTATTTT
TRBD2	TRBV28	once	TRBJ2-7	CASSSPSGVSYEQYF	TGTGCCAGCAGTTCCCCCAGCGGGGTCTCCTACGAGCAGTACTTC
-	TRBV13	-	TRBJ2-1	CASSTAGSALHEQFF	TGTGCCAGCAGCACTGCCGGGTCCGCCCTTCATGAGCAGTTCTTC
TRBD1	TRBV7-2	-	TRBJ1-5	CASSSRRGQGGPQHF	TGTGCCAGCAGCTCACGTCGGGGACAGGGCGGGCCCCAGCATTTT
-	TRBV2	-	TRBJ2-7	CASSAKQGTEQYF	TGTGCCAGCAGCGCAAAACAGGGAACCGAGCAGTACTTC
TRBD2	TRBV15	-	TRBJ2-2	CATSRSGLANPWGGGELFF	TGTGCCACCAGCAGAAGTGGACTAGCGAACCCTTGGGGTGGCGGGGAGCTGTTTTTT
TRBD1	TRBV28	-	TRBJ2-7	CASSLADRGGEQYF	TGTGCCAGCAGTTTGGCGGACAGGGGTGGCGAGCAGTACTTC
TRBD1	TRBV10-3	-	TRBJ1-3	CAISQDRGYSGNTIYF	TGTGCCATCAGCCAAGACAGGGGTTACTCTGGAAACACCATATATTTT
-	TRBV15	-	TRBJ2-7	CATSREGPIYYEQYF	TGTGCCACCAGCAGAGAAGGCCCGATTTACTACGAGCAGTACTTC
TRBD2	TRBV29-1	-	TRBJ2-3	CSVGGITSTDTQYF	TGCAGCGTGGGGGGGATTACTAGCACAGATACGCAGTATTTT
TRBD1	TRBV5-1	-	TRBJ1-1	CASSYAPGTVEAFF	TGCGCCAGCAGCTACGCGCCCGGGACAGTTGAAGCTTTCTTT